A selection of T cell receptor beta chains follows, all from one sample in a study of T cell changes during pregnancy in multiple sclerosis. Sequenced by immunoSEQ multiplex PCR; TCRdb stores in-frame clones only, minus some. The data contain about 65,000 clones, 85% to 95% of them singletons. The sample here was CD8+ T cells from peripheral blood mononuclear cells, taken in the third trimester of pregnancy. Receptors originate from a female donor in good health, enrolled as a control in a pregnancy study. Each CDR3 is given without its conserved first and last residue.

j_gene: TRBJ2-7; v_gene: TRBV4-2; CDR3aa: ASSQEFPGNYEQY
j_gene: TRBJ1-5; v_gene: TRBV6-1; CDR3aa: ASSEDGSQPQH
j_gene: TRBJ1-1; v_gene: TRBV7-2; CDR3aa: ASSLGGDGEAF
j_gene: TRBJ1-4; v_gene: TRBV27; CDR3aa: ASSLSPGTTTNEKLF
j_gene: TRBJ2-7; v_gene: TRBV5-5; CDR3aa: ASSPSLAGSHEQY
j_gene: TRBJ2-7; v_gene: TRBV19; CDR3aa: ASSIVGSEQY
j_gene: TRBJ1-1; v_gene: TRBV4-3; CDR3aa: ASSRTRGYTEAF
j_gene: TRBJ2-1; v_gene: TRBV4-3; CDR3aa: ASSQDPDRYNEQF
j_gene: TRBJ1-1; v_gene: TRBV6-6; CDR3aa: ASSGGGQGKAF
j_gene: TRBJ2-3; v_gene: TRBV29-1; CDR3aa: SVAGRGSGTDTQY
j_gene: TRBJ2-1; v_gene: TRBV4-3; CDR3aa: ASSQGGGGASNEQF
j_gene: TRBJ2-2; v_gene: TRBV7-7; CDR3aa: ASSLTGTGELF
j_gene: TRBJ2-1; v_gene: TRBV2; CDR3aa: ASSDSRQGDTYNEQF
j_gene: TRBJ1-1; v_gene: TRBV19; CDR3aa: ASSIVTGGGYTEAF
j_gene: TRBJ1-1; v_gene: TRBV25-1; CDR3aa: ASSGGASAF
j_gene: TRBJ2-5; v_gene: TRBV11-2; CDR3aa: ASSSTRGGETQY
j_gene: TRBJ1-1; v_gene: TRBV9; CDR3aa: ASSVGAGDTEAF
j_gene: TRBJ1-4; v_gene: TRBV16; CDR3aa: ASSQGTMTNEKLF
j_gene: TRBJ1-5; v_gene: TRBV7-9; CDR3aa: ASSAGQKNNQPQH
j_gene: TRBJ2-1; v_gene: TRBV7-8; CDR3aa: ASNPGGGNNEQF
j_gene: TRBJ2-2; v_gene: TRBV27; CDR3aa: ASSWGTSGFPGELF
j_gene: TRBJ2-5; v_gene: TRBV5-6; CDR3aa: ASSFLRGLGGTRETQY
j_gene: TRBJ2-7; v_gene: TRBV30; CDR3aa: AWSVWREGVYEQY
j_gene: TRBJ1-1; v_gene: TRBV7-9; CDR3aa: ASSPTGSSDTEAF